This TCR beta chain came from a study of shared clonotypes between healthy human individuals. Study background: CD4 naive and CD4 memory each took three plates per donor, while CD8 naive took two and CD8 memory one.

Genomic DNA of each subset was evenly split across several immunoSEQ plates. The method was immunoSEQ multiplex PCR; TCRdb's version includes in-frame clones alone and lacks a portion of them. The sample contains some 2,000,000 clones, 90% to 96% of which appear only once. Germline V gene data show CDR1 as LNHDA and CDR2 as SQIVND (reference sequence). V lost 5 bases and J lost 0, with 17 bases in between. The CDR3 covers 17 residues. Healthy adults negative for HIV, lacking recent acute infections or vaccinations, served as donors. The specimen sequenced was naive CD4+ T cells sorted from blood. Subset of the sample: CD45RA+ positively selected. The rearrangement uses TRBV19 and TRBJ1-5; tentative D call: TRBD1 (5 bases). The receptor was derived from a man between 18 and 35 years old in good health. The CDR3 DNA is TGTGCCAGTAGTGGGCAGGGTTCGTCTTATAGCAATCAGCCCCAGCATTTT. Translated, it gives CASSGQGSSYSNQPQHF. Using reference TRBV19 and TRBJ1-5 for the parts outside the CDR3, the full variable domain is DGGITQSPKYLFRKEGQNVTLSCEQNLNHDAMYWYRQDPGQGLRLIYYSQIVNDFQKGDIAEGYSVSREKKESFPLTVTSAQKNPTAFYLCASSGQGSSYSNQPQHFGDGTRLSIL.